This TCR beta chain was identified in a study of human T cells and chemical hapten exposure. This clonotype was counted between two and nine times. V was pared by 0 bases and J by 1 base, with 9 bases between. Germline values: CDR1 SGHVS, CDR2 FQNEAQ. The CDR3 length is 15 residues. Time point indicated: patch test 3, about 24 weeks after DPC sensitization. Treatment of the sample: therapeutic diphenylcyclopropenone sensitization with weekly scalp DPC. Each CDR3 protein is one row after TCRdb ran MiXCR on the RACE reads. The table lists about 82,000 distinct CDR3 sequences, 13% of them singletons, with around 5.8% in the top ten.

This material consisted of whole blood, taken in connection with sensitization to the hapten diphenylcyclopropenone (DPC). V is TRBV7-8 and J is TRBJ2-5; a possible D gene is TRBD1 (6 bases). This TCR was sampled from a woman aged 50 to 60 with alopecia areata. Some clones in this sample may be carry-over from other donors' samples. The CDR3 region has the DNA TGTGCCAGCAGCTTAGCGAGCAGGGGCCAAGAGACCCAGTACTTC. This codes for CASSLASRGQETQYF.